The source of this T cell receptor (beta chain) is a study of blood T cell repertoires in COVID-19. Looking at the study overall: From T cells, B-cell-depleted T cells, or PBMCs came the material, which was cDNA or gDNA.

Assay used: immunoSEQ multiplex PCR; TCRdb lists only in-frame clones, some missing. The sample lists about 200,000 clones; roughly 76% were seen once. The V gene's germline CDR1 is SGHNT and CDR2 YENEEA. V lost 5 bases to trimming and J lost 1 base; unmatched junction nucleotides: 7. The CDR3 covers 15 residues. The sequence was collected from a human donor in a cohort sampled during active COVID-19. Sequencing used peripheral blood. The chain has TRBV11-3 and TRBJ2-7, with TRBD1 matching over 8 bases. The CDR3 coding sequence is TGTGCCAGCAGCCCTGGACAGGGCCTTTCCTACGAGCAGTACTTC. Its protein is CASSPGQGLSYEQYF.